This T cell receptor (beta chain) was sequenced during a study of cytomegalovirus exposure and HLA in healthy donors (dated by TCRdb to 2016 to 2017). Context from the whole study: According to an earlier analysis of around 600 of the donors, about 170 million T cells yielded approximately 120 million unique TCR beta sequences and 276 Gb of sequence data. About 300 gigabases of sequencing data and about 92 million unique TCR sequences made up an early release that covered fewer than 650 HLA-typed donors. Roughly five DR-DQ haplotypes were handled as single units for association and clustering, since linkage in the cohort was strong. A later analysis re-analyzed previously published TCR beta repertoires from 550 to 700 donors and added high-resolution HLA genotyping to study TCR occurrence patterns. To predict cytomegalovirus infection status, the study brought together high-throughput TCR immunosequencing, statistical association of individual TCRs with disease status, and machine learning. Donor age, sex, ethnicity and CMV serostatus were compiled alongside the repertoire data. Besides the first cohort of some 670 subjects, a separate validation cohort made up of roughly 120 different subjects was used. The number of donors typed differed by locus, with 629-630 for A, B, C, DRB1 and DQB1, around 560 for DQA1, approximately 570 for DPA1, and 472 for DPB1. Every repertoire in the discovery cohort had been generated on one and the same sequencing platform. In the later analysis, no new phenotypic data were used to find candidate immune exposures; instead, reliance was placed on TCR beta sequences and their occurrence across donors. Both class I and class II loci were covered by HLA typing, at four-digit resolution. The study was designed to test whether signatures of past pathogen exposure could be identified by cataloging public T cell receptors. Among a few hundred genotyped donors of the cohort, an average of 235,054 unique TCR beta nucleotide sequences were sequenced per donor, roughly a sixth of them non-productive. A later genetic analysis used genome-wide SNP genotypes for about 55% of the 666 donors, treating that subset as a discovery cohort. Using immunosequencing, the study profiled T cell repertoires from fewer than 850 subjects and related those repertoires to cytomegalovirus serostatus. Among the roughly 390 genotyped donors, approximately 82% belonged to the genetic ancestry cluster associated with self-reported Caucasian donors. An earlier analysis of 587 of the donors used high-throughput TCR beta sequencing to judge whether each TCR beta V gene segment behaved as functional or pseudogenic. The full study reports these points: V-gene and J-gene trimming of TCR beta chains was associated with a missense DCLRE1C variant in a later genetic analysis, and the association was replicated in an independent cohort. Several of the top co-occurrence clusters appeared to be linked to parvovirus B19, influenza, CMV and Epstein-Barr virus, according to a later analysis. In both the original and validation cohorts, the classifier was reported to diagnose cytomegalovirus status with high specificity and sensitivity. A few of the identified cytomegalovirus-associated TCR beta chains were confirmed in vitro to be specific for cytomegalovirus antigens. A further reported finding was that TCR beta sequences accurately predicted the HLA-A and HLA-B alleles for most subjects in the first cohort. In a later genetic analysis, fewer N-insertions in productive TCRs were reported among donors in an Asian-associated ancestry cluster than the approximately 670-donor mean. Because HLA typing was unavailable for some donors at each locus, only the typed subset was used in association tests. Across donors, most TCR sequences were observed very rarely, whereas some public TCRs were present in many individuals. A group of highly shared sequence variants was considered likely to be a technical artifact of the sequencing pipeline. The presence/absence analyses assumed that sequencing depth was roughly uniform across donors, and that assumption may not be true. In a later analysis, HLA-associated TCR beta chains were found to be more clonally expanded and to have lower generation probabilities than equally common non-associated chains. Correlated functional status among segregating V segments might reflect linkage disequilibrium, but an unknown experimental factor could not be ruled out. Strong co-occurrence of HLA alleles, especially DR and DQ, made assigning TCR associations to individual alleles difficult. In a later analysis, the rate of TCR association differed among HLA loci, with DRB1 alleles having the most associated TCRs and HLA-C alleles having the fewest. The study gave a list of about 150 TCR beta chains associated with cytomegalovirus. In an earlier analysis of some 500 of the donors, most TCR beta V segments appeared in productive rearrangements about 87% or about 30% of the time, broadly matching IMGT annotations. In a later analysis, most CMV-associated TCR beta chains were found to appear HLA-restricted, with HLA associations seemingly driven largely by CMV exposure. Some 15 rarely observed V segments, including chromosome 9 orphons, were excluded from the earlier analysis of some 590 of the donors because counts were too low. At a false discovery rate of 0.05, a later analysis linked some 17,000 TCR beta sequences to specific HLA alleles. For the cohort, immune exposure information was limited to CMV serostatus. The cohort was sequenced for TCR beta chains only, and without alpha or paired-chain data the features that could be detected were limited. It was suggested by the authors that the approach could potentially be generalized to other disease states and immunological phenotypes.

Libraries came from the immunoSEQ multiplex PCR assay. The multiplex PCR relied on a mix of 60 forward primers for TCR Vbeta segments and 13 reverse primers for TCR Jbeta segments. The CDR3 region of rearranged TCR beta genes was amplified from genomic DNA with a multiplex PCR assay. On the Illumina HiSeq System, the amplified TCR beta libraries were sequenced as 87-base-pair reads. Regarding the original processing steps: A later analysis counted approximately 74 million unique TCR beta chains across the 500 to 850 repertoires, and around 9.9 million of these chains were shared by at least two donors. To remove PCR and sequencing errors, raw reads were error-corrected and collapsed into unique sequences using a nearest-neighbor algorithm that merged closely related sequences. To assign V, D and J gene segments, CDR3 sequences were aligned to IMGT reference sequences. For a sequence to be retained, a match of at least six nucleotides was required to both a V gene segment and a J gene segment. A rearrangement counted as productive if the CDR3 had no stop codons and remained in frame with V and J, and every other rearrangement counted as non-productive. CDR3 was defined by IMGT convention, running from the second conserved V-encoded cysteine to the conserved J-encoded phenylalanine. Sequences without an unambiguous match to a single V gene segment were excluded from the earlier analysis of 450 to 750 of the donors. An earlier analysis of a few hundred of the donors classified V segments as functional when productive rearrangements were above 56.7% and as segregating when the standard deviation between donors was above 5%. A statistical classification framework was developed to diagnose cytomegalovirus status using the catalog of TCR beta chain sequences. In a later analysis, TCR nucleotide sequences were compared against IMGT/GENE-DB human TR gene sequences so that V and J genes could be assigned. In a later analysis, CDR3 sequences and most-parsimonious VDJ recombination scenarios were assigned using the TCRdist pipeline. In a later analysis, each TCR beta chain was defined by its CDR3 amino acid sequence together with its V-gene family, and reads without a unique V-gene family were excluded. To address suspected cross-contamination and a sequencing artifact, a later analysis removed roughly 580 highly shared, low-generation-probability nucleotide sequences. A later analysis calculated a clonal expansion index for each public chain from normalized within-repertoire ranks of inferred template counts. In a later analysis, generation probabilities were computed using a VDJ recombination model fitted to out-of-frame rearrangements, and the results were checked against IGoR. In a later analysis, hypergeometric tests were used to score TCR-TCR, TCR-HLA and TCR-CMV co-occurrence, with a repertoire-size bias correction applied to TCR pairs. In a later analysis, false discovery rates were estimated by permuting HLA or CMV assignments 20 times. In a later analysis, co-occurring TCRs were grouped using DBSCAN, with TCRdist sequence similarity added in when clustering inside HLA-allele-positive subsets. Repertoires with fewer than 30,000 or more than 120,000 public chains were left out of co-occurrence clustering, as were roughly five repertoires with anomalous nucleotide sharing. Not all clones reach the TCRdb copy of this immuneACCESS table, which keeps in-frame sequences only. Checked studies attribute under half of the gap to unresolved V genes and leave the rest unexplained. V, J and clone size were drawn from that table, and D and trimming were deduced from the DNA. In this sample the table shows 150,000 to 200,000 clones, about three quarters of which occur a single time. Together, the top ten hold 3% to 3.5% of the sample.

The cohort comprised more than 550 healthy bone marrow donors. At the time of sampling, all cohort members were nominally healthy, though unrecorded immune exposures were likely present. The donor tested CMV seronegative and was one of the 352 seronegative cohort members. Each donor provided a peripheral blood sample, and peripheral blood mononuclear cells were used for TCR beta sequencing. Genomic DNA was extracted from the blood cell samples with the Qiagen DNeasy Blood Extraction Kit. Notes on this clone: Its antigen specificity is not known. It has no much larger one-base neighbor in the sample; base qualities were not kept.

The sequencing input was PBMCs. The source of this sequence is a female donor in good health and CMV-seronegative.

The DNA sequence reads TGTGCCAGCAGCTTGGTAGCGGGAGGTTACAATGAGCAGTTCTTC. The encoded protein is CASSLVAGGYNEQFF. The receptor chain draws on TRBV7-3 and TRBJ2-1, with 10 bases matching TRBD2. V and J are trimmed by 3 bases and 4 bases, and the gene matches miss 3 bases of the junction. The CDR1 and CDR2 encoded by the germline V gene are SGHTA and FQGTGA. The CDR3 goes from the cysteine to the phenylalanine over 15 residues. The CDR3 DNA has 45 bases and is translated from base 1.